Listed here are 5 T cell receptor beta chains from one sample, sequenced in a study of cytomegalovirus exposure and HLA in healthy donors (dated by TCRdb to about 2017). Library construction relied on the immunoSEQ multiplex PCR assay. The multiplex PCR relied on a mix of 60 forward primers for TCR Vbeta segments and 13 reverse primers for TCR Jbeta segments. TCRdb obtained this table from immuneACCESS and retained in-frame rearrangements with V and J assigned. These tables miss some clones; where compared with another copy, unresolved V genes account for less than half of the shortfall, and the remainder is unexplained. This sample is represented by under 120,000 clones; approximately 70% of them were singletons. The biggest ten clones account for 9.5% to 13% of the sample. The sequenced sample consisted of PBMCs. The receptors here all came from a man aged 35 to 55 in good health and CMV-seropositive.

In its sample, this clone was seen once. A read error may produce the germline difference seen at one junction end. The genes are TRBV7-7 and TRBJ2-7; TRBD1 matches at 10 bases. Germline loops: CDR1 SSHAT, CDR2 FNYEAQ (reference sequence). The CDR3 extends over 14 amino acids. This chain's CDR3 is CASSSGQGSYEQYF. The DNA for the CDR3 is TGTGCTAGCAGCTCGGGACAGGGGTCCTACGAGCAGTACTTC.

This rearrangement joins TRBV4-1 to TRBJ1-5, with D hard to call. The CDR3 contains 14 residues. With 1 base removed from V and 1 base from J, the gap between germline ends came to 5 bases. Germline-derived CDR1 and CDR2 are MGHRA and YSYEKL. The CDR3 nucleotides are TGCGCCAGCAGCCAAGGCGGCAGCAATCAGCCCCAGCATTTT. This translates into CASSQGGSNQPQHF.

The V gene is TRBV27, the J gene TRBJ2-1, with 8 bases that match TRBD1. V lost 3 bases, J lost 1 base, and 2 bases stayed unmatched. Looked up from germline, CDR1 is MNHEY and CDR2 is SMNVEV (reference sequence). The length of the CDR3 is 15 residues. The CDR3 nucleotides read TGTGCCAGCAGTTTCGACAGGGGATCCTACAATGAGCAGTTCTTC. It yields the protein CASSFDRGSYNEQFF.

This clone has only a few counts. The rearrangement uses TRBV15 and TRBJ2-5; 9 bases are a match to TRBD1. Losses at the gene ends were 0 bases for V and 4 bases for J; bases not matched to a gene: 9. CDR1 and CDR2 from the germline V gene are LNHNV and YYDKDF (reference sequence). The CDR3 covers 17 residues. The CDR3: CATSRDSGGTGRETQYF. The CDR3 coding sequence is TGTGCCACCAGCAGAGATAGTGGGGGGACAGGGCGAGAGACCCAGTACTTC.

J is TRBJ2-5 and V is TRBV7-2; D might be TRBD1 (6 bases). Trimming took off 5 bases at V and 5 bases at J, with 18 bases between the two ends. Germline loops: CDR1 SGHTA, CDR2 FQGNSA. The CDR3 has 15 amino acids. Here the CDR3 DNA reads TGTGCCAGCAGCCGAACAGGGCCTGGAGGTGAGACCCAGTACTTC. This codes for CASSRTGPGGETQYF.